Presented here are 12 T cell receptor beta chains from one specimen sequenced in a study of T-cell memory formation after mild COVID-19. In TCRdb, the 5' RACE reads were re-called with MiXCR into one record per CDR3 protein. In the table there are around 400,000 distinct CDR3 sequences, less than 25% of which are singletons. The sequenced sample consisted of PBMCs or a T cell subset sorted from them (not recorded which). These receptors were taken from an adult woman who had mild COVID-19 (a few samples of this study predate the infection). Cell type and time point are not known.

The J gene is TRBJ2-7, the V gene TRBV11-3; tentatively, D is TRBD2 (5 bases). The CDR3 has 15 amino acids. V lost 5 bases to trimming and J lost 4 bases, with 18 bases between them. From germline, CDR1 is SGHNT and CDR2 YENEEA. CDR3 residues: CASSLPLGPGYEQYF. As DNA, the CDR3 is TGTGCCAGCAGCCTACCACTGGGCCCGGGGTACGAGCAGTACTTC.

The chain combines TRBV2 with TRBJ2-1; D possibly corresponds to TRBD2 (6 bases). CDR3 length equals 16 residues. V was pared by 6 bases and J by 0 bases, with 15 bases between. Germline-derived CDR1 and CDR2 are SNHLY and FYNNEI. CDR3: CASRRDSLRSYNEQFF. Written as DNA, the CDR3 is TGTGCCAGCAGGAGGGACTCCTTGCGCTCCTACAATGAGCAGTTCTTC.

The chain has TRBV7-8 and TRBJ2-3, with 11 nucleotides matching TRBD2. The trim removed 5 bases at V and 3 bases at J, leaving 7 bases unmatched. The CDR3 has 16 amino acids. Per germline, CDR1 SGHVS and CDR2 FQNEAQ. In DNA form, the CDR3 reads TGTGCCAGCAGCATCCAAGCTAGCGGGAGGACAGATACGCAGTATTTT. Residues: CASSIQASGRTDTQYF.

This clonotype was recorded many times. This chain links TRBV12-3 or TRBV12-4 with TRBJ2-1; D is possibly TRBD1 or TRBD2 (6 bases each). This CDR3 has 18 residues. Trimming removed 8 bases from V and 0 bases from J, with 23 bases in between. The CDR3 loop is CASDSFGLGGSSYNEQFF. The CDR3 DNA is TGTGCCAGCGACAGTTTCGGTTTAGGGGGGAGCTCCTACAATGAGCAGTTCTTC.

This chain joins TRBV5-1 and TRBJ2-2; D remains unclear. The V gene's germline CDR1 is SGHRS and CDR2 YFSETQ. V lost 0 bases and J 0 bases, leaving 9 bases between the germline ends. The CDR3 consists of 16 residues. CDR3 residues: CASSLALGPNTGELFF. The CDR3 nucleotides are TGCGCCAGCAGCTTGGCCTTGGGTCCGAACACCGGGGAGCTGTTTTTT.

Here the CDR3 reads CASSPWTGRKNEQFF. The CDR3 DNA follows: TGCGCCAGCAGCCCCTGGACAGGGCGGAAAAATGAGCAGTTCTTC. V gene TRBV5-1 combines with J gene TRBJ2-1, with 8 positions matching TRBD1. CDR1 is SGHRS, CDR2 YFSETQ, per germline. The CDR3 contains 15 residues. With 4 bases clipped from V and 7 bases from J, the junction kept 10 bases outside the gene matches.

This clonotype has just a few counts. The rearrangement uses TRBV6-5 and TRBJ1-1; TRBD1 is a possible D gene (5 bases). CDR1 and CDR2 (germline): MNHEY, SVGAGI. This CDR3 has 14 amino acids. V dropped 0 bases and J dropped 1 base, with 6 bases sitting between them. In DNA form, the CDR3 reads TGTGCCAGCAGTTACTCGACAGAGAACACTGAAGCTTTCTTT. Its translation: CASSYSTENTEAFF.

CDR3 coding DNA: TGTGCCAGCAGTTTAGAAGGGCCGGACGGCAATCAGCCCCAGCATTTT. It encodes CASSLEGPDGNQPQHF. This chain connects TRBV27 to TRBJ1-5, with D unresolved. This CDR3 is 16 amino acids long. Germline V gives CDR1 MNHEY, CDR2 SMNVEV (reference sequence). Trimming stripped 2 bases from V and 2 bases from J, with 13 bases between.

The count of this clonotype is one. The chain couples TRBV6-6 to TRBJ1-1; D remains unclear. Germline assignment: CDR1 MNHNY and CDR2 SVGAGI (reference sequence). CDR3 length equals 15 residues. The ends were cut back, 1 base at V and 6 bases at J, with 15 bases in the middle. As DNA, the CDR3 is TGTGCCAGCAGTTACTTTAGGGCAGGCCCTTCTGAAGCTTTCTTT. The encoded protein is CASSYFRAGPSEAFF.

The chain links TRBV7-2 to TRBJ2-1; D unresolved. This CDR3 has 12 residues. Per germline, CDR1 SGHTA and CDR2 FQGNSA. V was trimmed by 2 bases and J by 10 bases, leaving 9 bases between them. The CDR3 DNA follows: TGTGCCAGCAGCTTAATGGGCTTCGAGCAGTTCTTC. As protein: CASSLMGFEQFF.

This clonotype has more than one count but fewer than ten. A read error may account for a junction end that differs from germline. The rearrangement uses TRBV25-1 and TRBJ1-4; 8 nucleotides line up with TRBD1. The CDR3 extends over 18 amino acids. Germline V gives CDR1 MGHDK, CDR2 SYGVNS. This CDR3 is CASSPRGTGVWSNEKLFF. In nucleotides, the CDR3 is TGTGCCAGCAGTCCTCGTGGGACAGGTGTTTGGTCTAACGAAAAACTGTTTTTT.

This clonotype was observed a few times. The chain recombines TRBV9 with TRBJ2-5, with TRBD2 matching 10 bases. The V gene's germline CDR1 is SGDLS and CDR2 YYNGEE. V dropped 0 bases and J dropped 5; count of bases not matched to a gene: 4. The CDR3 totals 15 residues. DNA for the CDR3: TGTGCCAGCAGCGTAGCAGCGGGACTAGCGGAGACCCAGTACTTC. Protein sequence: CASSVAAGLAETQYF. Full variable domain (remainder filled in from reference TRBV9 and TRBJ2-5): DSGVTQTPKHLITATGQRVTLRCSPRSGDLSVYWYQQSLDQGLQFLIQYYNGEERAKGNILERFSAQQFPDLHSELNLSSLELGDSALYFCASSVAAGLAETQYFGPGTRLLVL.